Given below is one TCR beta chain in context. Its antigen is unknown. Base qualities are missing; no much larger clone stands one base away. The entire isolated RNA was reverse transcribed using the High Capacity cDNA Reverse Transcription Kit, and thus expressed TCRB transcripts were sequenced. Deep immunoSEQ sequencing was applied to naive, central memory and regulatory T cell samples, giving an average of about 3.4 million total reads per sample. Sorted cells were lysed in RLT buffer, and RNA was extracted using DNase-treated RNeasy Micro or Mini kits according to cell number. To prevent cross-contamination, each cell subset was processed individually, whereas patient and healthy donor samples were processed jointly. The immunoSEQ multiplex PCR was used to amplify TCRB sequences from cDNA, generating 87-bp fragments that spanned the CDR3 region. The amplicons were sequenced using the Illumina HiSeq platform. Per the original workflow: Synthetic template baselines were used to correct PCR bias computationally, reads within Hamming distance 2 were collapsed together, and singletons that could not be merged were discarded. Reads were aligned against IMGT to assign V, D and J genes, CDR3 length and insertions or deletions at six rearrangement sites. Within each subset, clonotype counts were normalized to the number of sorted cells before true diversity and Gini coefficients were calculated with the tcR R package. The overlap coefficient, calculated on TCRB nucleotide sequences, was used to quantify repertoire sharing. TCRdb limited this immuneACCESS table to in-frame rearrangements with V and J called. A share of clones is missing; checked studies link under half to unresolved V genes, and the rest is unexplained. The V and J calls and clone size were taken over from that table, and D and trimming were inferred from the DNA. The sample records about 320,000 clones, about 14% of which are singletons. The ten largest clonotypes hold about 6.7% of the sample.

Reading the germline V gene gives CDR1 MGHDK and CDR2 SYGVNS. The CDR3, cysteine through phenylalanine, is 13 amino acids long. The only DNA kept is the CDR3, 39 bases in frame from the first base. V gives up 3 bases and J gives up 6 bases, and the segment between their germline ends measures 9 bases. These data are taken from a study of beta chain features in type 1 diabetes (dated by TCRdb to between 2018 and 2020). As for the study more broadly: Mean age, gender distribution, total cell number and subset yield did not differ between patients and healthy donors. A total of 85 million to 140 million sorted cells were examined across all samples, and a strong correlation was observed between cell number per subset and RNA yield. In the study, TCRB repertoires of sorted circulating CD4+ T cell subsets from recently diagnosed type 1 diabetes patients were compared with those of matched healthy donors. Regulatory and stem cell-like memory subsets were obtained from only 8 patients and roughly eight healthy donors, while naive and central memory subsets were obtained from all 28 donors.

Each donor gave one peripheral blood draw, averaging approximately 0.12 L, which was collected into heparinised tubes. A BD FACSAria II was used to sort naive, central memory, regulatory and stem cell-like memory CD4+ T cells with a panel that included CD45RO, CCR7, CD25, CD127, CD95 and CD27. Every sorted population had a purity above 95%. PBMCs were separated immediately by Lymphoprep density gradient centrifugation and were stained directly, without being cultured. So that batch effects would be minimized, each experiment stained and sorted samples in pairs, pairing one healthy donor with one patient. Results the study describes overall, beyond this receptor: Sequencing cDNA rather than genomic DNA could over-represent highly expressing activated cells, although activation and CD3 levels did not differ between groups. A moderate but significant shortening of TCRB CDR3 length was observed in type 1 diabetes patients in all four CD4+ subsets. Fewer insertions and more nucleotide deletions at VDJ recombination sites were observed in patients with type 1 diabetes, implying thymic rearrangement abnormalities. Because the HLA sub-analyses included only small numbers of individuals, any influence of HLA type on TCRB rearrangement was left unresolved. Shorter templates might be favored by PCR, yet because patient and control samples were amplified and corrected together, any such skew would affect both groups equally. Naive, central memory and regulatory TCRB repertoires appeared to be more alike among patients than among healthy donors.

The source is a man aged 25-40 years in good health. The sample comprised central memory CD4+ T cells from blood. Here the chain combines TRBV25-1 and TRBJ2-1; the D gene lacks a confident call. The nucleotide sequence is TGTGCCAGCAGTGACCCAGGCATCAATGAGCAGTTCTTC. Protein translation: CASSDPGINEQFF.